The rows below give T cell receptor beta chains drawn from one sample of a study of sequential checkpoint blockade in melanoma. Using immunoSEQ multiplex PCR, the repertoire was profiled, and TCRdb retains in-frame clones only, with some absent. Found here are roughly 950 clones, 20% to 25% of them singletons; the top ten hold more than 13%. Sequenced material: tumor tissue (inferred from file names), taken from a patient given nivolumab and ipilimumab in sequence. These receptors were obtained from a human donor with melanoma. CDR3s leave out the opening cysteine and the closing phenylalanine or tryptophan.

cdr3_aa j_call v_call
ASSIISHPDQPQH TRBJ1-5 TRBV11-3
ASSLGGGYTYEQY TRBJ2-7 TRBV7-6
ASSLDLTSPNEQF TRBJ2-1 TRBV11-3
ASRKTGPYEQY TRBJ2-7 TRBV14
ASSPEGTYNNEQF TRBJ2-1 TRBV7-5
ASSDSSSSYNEQF TRBJ2-1 TRBV6-8
ASSLTGRTEAF TRBJ1-1 TRBV6-8
ASSHRDRVADTQY TRBJ2-3 TRBV7-5
ASSLNLGPQH TRBJ1-5 TRBV28
ASSDAGNTGELF TRBJ2-2 TRBV6-8
AVRGTSDTGELF TRBJ2-2 TRBV6-8
ASSARTSGVTDTQY TRBJ2-3 TRBV5-1
AISQTNNSPLH TRBJ1-6 TRBV6-8
ASSYSKSLAGVVEQF TRBJ2-1 TRBV6-8
ASSLGLGDTEAF TRBJ1-1 TRBV11-3
ASSPRGLTPSYEQY TRBJ2-7 TRBV11-3
ASSSSGAKNIQY TRBJ2-4 TRBV11-3
ASSKGGRMETQY TRBJ2-5 TRBV11-3
ASSQVGAEAF TRBJ1-1 TRBV14
ASSRIYNEQF TRBJ2-1 TRBV28
ASSDSSYEQY TRBJ2-7 TRBV6-9
ASSQALAGGPETDTQY TRBJ2-3 TRBV11-3
ASSRGSGGPYEQY TRBJ2-7 TRBV9
ATSRGSTGRYYT TRBJ1-2 TRBV15
ATRPGLAGKKNNEQF TRBJ2-1 TRBV15
ASSDSDGHNEQF TRBJ2-1 TRBV6-8
ASKGQGGSEAF TRBJ1-1 TRBV6-8
ASSYLADQETQY TRBJ2-5 TRBV6-8
ASSARVRSSYNSPLH TRBJ1-6 TRBV6-8
ASHRGDSNNEQF TRBJ2-1 TRBV19
ASLRTSGYNEQF TRBJ2-1 TRBV18
ASSDSADSYEQY TRBJ2-7 TRBV6-8
ASSPRIGTPRGNQPQH TRBJ1-5 TRBV9
ASSLRLAGGRDTQY TRBJ2-3 TRBV11-3
ASSDSKRGGPDTQY TRBJ2-3 TRBV6-8
ASSIRSGLAGSYEQY TRBJ2-7 TRBV11-3
SVSTFRGEQF TRBJ2-1 TRBV29-1
ASSYPTGGAF TRBJ1-1 TRBV28
ASSSRQGGGELF TRBJ2-2 TRBV11-3
ASNENNYGYT TRBJ1-2 TRBV12-5
ASSYSKNSPLH TRBJ1-6 TRBV6-8
ATSWTVSSYEQY TRBJ2-7 TRBV15
ASTAFLPGELF TRBJ2-2 TRBV6-8
ASSLAGGGVSDTQY TRBJ2-3 TRBV12-5
ASRGTSNTGELF TRBJ2-2 TRBV9